A single sample is the source of the 27 T cell receptor beta chains below, sequenced in a study of response to subunit inactivated influenza vaccine. MiXCR, applied by TCRdb to the RT-PCR reads, yields one record per CDR3 protein. The sample gives under 950,000 distinct CDR3 sequences, around 20% of which show up once; around 9.6% is in the top ten. Source: PBMCs from blood, taken 5 to 6 days after vaccination. These TCRs come from a man in his forties or fifties who received an inactivated influenza vaccine.

This clonotype was observed a few times. CDR3 loop: CASSQVPRGLEQYF. CDR3 nucleotide sequence: TGTGCCAGCAGCCAAGTTCCGCGGGGGCTCGAGCAGTACTTC. The chain recombines TRBV4-2 with TRBJ2-7; weak D call: TRBD2 (7 bases). CDR3 size: 14 residues. The germline V and J ends were trimmed by 1 base and 6 bases, with 13 bases remaining between them. Germline assignment: CDR1 LGHNA and CDR2 YNFKEQ.

The chain uses TRBV5-1 and TRBJ1-2; D ambiguous. There are 13 residues in the CDR3. V lost 0 bases and J 0 bases, leaving 3 bases between the germline ends. Germline V CDR1 and CDR2: SGHRS, YFSETQ. This CDR3 reads CASSLATNYGYTF. The CDR3 nucleotides read TGCGCCAGCAGCTTGGCCACTAACTATGGCTACACCTTC.

This clonotype was seen ten or more times. The chain couples TRBV2 to TRBJ2-5; either TRBD1 or TRBD2 may fit D (5 bases each). Trimming took off 11 bases at V and 3 bases at J, with 16 bases between the two ends. This CDR3 has 13 residues. CDR1 SNHLY and CDR2 FYNNEI come from the germline V gene. The CDR3 is CAESRDGEETQYF. The CDR3 coding sequence is TGTGCCGAAAGCCGGGACGGCGAAGAGACCCAGTACTTC.

As DNA, the CDR3 is TGCGCCAGCAGCGACCGGGACAGCCCTATATACGAGCAGTACTTC. Translated: CASSDRDSPIYEQYF. The chain carries TRBV4-3 and TRBJ2-7, with 7 bases identical to TRBD1. Germline lookup yields CDR1 LGHNA and CDR2 YSLEER. J lost 4 bases, V lost 5 bases, and 11 bases had no gene match. The CDR3 totals 15 residues.

This clonotype has only a few counts. The rearrangement joins TRBV29-1 to TRBJ2-2; D is unclear. Between the trimmed V and J ends, which lost 4 bases and 12 bases, there was a span of 9 bases. The CDR3 covers 10 residues. Germline CDR1 is SQVTM and CDR2 is ANQGSEA. The CDR3 DNA reads as TGCAGCGTTGGATCTGGGAAGCTGTTTTTT. It is translated as CSVGSGKLFF.

Note on this clonotype: One end of the junction fails to match germline, which may point to a read error. The chain recombines TRBV12-3 or TRBV12-4 with TRBJ2-2; 8 positions match TRBD2. The CDR3 length is 13 residues. As DNA, the CDR3 is TGTGCCAGCAGTCTGACTAGCGACGGGGAGCTGTCTTTT. Amino acid sequence: CASSLTSDGELSF.

This clonotype was detected only a few times. The chain recombines TRBV2 with TRBJ2-2, with 10 positions matching TRBD1. Germline values: CDR1 SNHLY, CDR2 FYNNEI. The V gene end was trimmed by 5 bases and the J gene end by 6 bases; junction bases not matched to a gene: 9. This CDR3 has 16 residues. In DNA, the CDR3 is TGTGCCAGCAGTAGGACCGGGACAGGGGCGGCCGGGGAGCTGTTTTTT. Its translation is CASSRTGTGAAGELFF.

This clonotype came up many times. The rearrangement joins TRBV11-1 to TRBJ2-6; D gene uncertain. This CDR3 spans 18 amino acids. Deletions cut 1 base from V and 0 bases from J, with 13 bases between. Per the germline V gene, CDR1 is SGHAT and CDR2 is FQDESV (reference sequence). The CDR3 coding sequence is TGTGCCAGCAGCTTAGGACGGATATCCTTCTCTGGGGCCAACGTCCTGACTTTC. Residues: CASSLGRISFSGANVLTF.

This chain uses TRBV15 with TRBJ2-3, with a weak D call TRBD2 (5 bases). Germline V CDR1 and CDR2: LNHNV, YYDKDF (reference sequence). With 2 bases removed from V and 0 bases from J, the gap between germline ends came to 12 bases. The CDR3 runs to 16 residues. In DNA form, the CDR3 reads TGTGCCACCAGCAGACGTCGCGGGTCTAGCACAGATACGCAGTATTTT. It codes for CATSRRRGSSTDTQYF.

This clonotype was seen repeatedly, ten times or more. The genes are TRBV5-1 and TRBJ2-7; D is uncertain. Per the germline V gene, CDR1 is SGHRS and CDR2 is YFSETQ. V gave up 0 bases and J gave up 0 bases, with 19 bases separating them. CDR3 size: 18 residues. CDR3 protein: CASSLASRGASSSYEQYF. CDR3 DNA sequence: TGCGCCAGCAGCTTGGCCTCGCGTGGAGCGAGCAGCTCCTACGAGCAGTACTTC.

Here the CDR3 DNA reads TGTGCCAGCAGCCCGCGGGAAAAGGGGAACACTGAAGCTTTCTTT. Its protein product is CASSPREKGNTEAFF. This chain uses TRBV7-9 with TRBJ1-1; D not resolved. Looked up from germline, CDR1 is SEHNR and CDR2 is FQNEAQ (reference sequence). The CDR3 consists of 15 residues. V gave up 5 bases and J gave up 1 base, with 14 bases separating them.

This chain uses TRBV5-5 with TRBJ2-1, with TRBD2 matching 7 bases. J gave up 3 bases and V 0 bases, and 9 bases lay outside the gene matches. CDR3 size: 17 residues. Looked up from germline, CDR1 is SGHKS and CDR2 is YYEKEE (reference sequence). CDR3 sequence: CASSLAVGGDFYNEQFF. CDR3 bases: TGTGCCAGCAGCTTGGCTGTGGGGGGGGATTTCTACAATGAGCAGTTCTTC.

The chain employs TRBV18 and TRBJ1-1; D uncertain. V was trimmed by 2 bases and J by 0 bases, leaving 10 bases between them. Germline loops: CDR1 KGHSH, CDR2 LQKENI. There are 15 residues in the CDR3. CDR3 region: CASSPFESMNTEAFF. The DNA for the CDR3 is TGTGCCAGCTCACCATTTGAATCAATGAACACTGAAGCTTTCTTT.

This clonotype turned up a few times. A single base separates this from a much larger clone, so it may be a read error. The gene calls are TRBV20-1 and TRBJ2-7; no firm D call. The germline gives CDR1 DFQATT, CDR2 SNEGSKA (reference sequence). V gave up 0 bases and J gave up 5 bases, with 5 bases separating them. This CDR3 contains 11 residues. CDR3 DNA: TGCAGTGCTAGAGATCTGAACGAGCAGTACTTC. It yields the protein CSARDLNEQYF.

The J gene is TRBJ2-5, the V gene TRBV5-1; 8 positions match TRBD1. With 8 bases clipped from V and 5 bases from J, the junction kept 14 bases outside the gene matches. The CDR3 consists of 15 residues. Per the germline V gene, CDR1 is SGHRS and CDR2 is YFSETQ. The CDR3 DNA follows: TGCGCCAGTCGAAGCGGACAGGGTGGAGTGGAGACCCAGTACTTC. Protein sequence: CASRSGQGGVETQYF.

The chain carries TRBV4-1 and TRBJ2-1; D unresolved. The CDR3 extends over 13 amino acids. With 1 base removed from V and 9 bases from J, the gap between germline ends came to 10 bases. CDR1 is MGHRA, CDR2 YSYEKL, per germline. The CDR3 nucleotides are TGCGCCAGCAGCCAAGTCCTTGTCGCTGAGCAGTTCTTC. It encodes CASSQVLVAEQFF.

This clonotype was detected ten times or more. V gene TRBV5-1 combines with J gene TRBJ2-5; D unclear. Looked up from germline, CDR1 is SGHRS and CDR2 is YFSETQ. The CDR3 length is 14 residues. V lost 0 bases and J 5 bases, leaving 11 bases between the germline ends. As DNA, the CDR3 is TGCGCCAGCAGCTTGGAGCCGGGTGGCGAGACCCAGTACTTC. Amino acid sequence: CASSLEPGGETQYF. The full variable domain, completed using reference TRBV5-1 and TRBJ2-5, is KAGVTQTPRYLIKTRGQQVTLSCSPISGHRSVSWYQQTPGQGLQFLFEYFSETQRNKGNFPGRFSGRQFSNSRSEMNVSTLELGDSALYLCASSLEPGGETQYFGPGTRLLVL.

This clonotype was seen a handful of times. The genes are TRBV4-3 and TRBJ1-1; D call uncertain. The CDR3 loop spans 15 amino acids. Germline CDR1 is LGHNA and CDR2 is YSLEER. The V end was cut by 0 bases, the J end by 1 base, with 9 bases between. The DNA for the CDR3 is TGCGCCAGCAGCCAAGATGTACACCCGAACACTGAAGCTTTCTTT. Amino acid sequence: CASSQDVHPNTEAFF.

This clonotype was observed a handful of times. This sequence joins TRBV11-2 and TRBJ2-1; 14 positions agree with TRBD2. With 4 bases clipped from V and 3 bases from J, the junction kept 11 bases outside the gene matches. CDR1 is SGHAT and CDR2 is FQNNGV in the germline V gene. The CDR3 consists of 19 residues. CDR3 DNA: TGTGCCAGCAGCTCAGGGAGCTCCGGGACTAGCGGGAGCTACAATGAGCAGTTCTTC. Translation gives CASSSGSSGTSGSYNEQFF.

This clonotype was found a few times. This chain joins TRBV12-3 or TRBV12-4 and TRBJ2-3; 12 nucleotides agree with TRBD2. With 6 bases clipped from V and 0 bases from J, the junction kept 4 bases outside the gene matches. The CDR3 length is 16 residues. The CDR3 DNA reads as TGTGCCAGCAGGCTAGCGGGGGGGCCTAGCACAGATACGCAGTATTTT. Protein product: CASRLAGGPSTDTQYF.

V is TRBV5-5 and J is TRBJ2-5; TRBD1 matches 10 bases. Germline V gives CDR1 SGHKS, CDR2 YYEKEE (reference sequence). The CDR3 spans 14 residues. With 4 bases clipped from V and 4 bases from J, the junction kept 4 bases outside the gene matches. The CDR3 spells CASSIGTGAETQYF. CDR3 in DNA: TGTGCCAGCAGCATCGGGACAGGGGCAGAGACCCAGTACTTC.

J is TRBJ2-7 and V is TRBV29-1, with 10 bases lining up with TRBD2. Germline CDR1 SQVTM, CDR2 ANQGSEA. CDR3 length equals 15 residues. Unmatched junction bases numbered 5, after V lost 2 bases and J lost 1 base. The CDR3 DNA is TGCAGCGTTGAATTTAGCGGGAGGATGTCCTACGAGCAGTACTTC. This gives the protein CSVEFSGRMSYEQYF.

CDR3 region: CASSQGPRDTGELFF. CDR3 coding DNA: TGTGCCAGCAGCCAGGGACCTCGGGACACCGGGGAGCTGTTTTTT. The J gene is TRBJ2-2, the V gene TRBV7-9; tentatively, D is TRBD1 or TRBD2 (5 bases each). The length of the CDR3 is 15 residues. The germline V gene encodes CDR1 SEHNR and CDR2 FQNEAQ (reference sequence). Trimming removed 5 bases from V and 3 bases from J, with 13 bases in between.

The V call is TRBV20-1, the J call TRBJ2-2; D might be TRBD1 (5 bases). CDR3 length: 15 residues. Trimming stripped 4 bases from V and 1 base from J, with 13 bases between. Germline lookup yields CDR1 DFQATT and CDR2 SNEGSKA (reference sequence). CDR3 residues: CSANGPQGNTGELFF. The DNA of the CDR3 is TGCAGTGCTAACGGACCCCAGGGGAACACCGGGGAGCTGTTTTTT.

This clonotype was seen a few times. The CDR3 DNA reads TGCAGCGTTGGGGCCGGGAGCTCCTACGAGCAGTACTTC. This translates into CSVGAGSSYEQYF. The rearrangement joins TRBV29-1 to TRBJ2-7; perhaps TRBD2 as D (6 bases). Looked up from germline, CDR1 is SQVTM and CDR2 is ANQGSEA. Trimming removed 4 bases from V and 0 bases from J, with 10 bases in between. The CDR3 totals 13 residues.

The chain joins TRBV28 to TRBJ2-5, with D perhaps matching TRBD2 (5 bases). Between the trimmed V and J ends, which lost 5 bases and 2 bases, there was a span of 15 bases. The CDR3 consists of 15 residues. CDR1 and CDR2 (germline): MDHEN, SYDVKM. The CDR3 protein is CASSTTWTEQETQYF. CDR3 nucleotide sequence: TGTGCCAGCAGTACAACGTGGACTGAACAAGAGACCCAGTACTTC.

The rearrangement links TRBV20-1 to TRBJ1-1; D ambiguous. This CDR3 is 14 amino acids long. Germline CDR1 DFQATT, CDR2 SNEGSKA (reference sequence). Trimming left V 0 bases short and J 1 base short, with 9 bases between. The CDR3, as DNA: TGCAGTGCTAGAGAATCAGCCGCGAACACTGAAGCTTTCTTT. Amino acids: CSARESAANTEAFF.